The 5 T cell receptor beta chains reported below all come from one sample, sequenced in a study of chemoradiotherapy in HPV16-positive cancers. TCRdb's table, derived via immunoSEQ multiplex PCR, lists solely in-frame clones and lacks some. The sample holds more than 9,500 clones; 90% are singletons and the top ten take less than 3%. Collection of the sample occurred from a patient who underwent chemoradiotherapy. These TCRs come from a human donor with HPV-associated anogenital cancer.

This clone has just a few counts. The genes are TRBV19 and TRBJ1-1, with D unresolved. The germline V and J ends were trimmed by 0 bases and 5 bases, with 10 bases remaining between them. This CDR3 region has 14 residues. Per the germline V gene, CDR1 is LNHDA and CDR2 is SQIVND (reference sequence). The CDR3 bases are TGTGCCAGTAGTATAGACAACAGAGTAACTGAAGCTTTCTTT. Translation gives CASSIDNRVTEAFF.

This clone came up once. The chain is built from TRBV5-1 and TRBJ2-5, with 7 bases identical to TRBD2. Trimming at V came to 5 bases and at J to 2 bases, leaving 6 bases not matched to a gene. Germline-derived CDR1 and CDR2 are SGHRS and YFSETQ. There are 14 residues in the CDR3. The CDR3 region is CASRGRVEQETQYF. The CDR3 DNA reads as TGCGCCAGCAGGGGGAGGGTAGAACAAGAGACCCAGTACTTC.

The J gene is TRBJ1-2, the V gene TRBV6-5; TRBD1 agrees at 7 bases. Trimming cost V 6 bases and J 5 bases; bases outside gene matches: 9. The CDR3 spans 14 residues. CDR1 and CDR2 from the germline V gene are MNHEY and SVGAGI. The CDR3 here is CASRSTGEGYGYTF. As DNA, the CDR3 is TGTGCCAGCAGGAGCACAGGGGAAGGTTATGGCTACACCTTC.

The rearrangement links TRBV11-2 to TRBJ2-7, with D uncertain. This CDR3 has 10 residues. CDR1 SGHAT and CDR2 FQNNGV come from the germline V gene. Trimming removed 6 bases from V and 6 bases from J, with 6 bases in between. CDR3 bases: TGTGCCAGCAGTGGGCCCGAGCAGTACTTC. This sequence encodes CASSGPEQYF.

CDR3 sequence reads: CAWIWGGHQPQHF. For the CDR3, the DNA is TGTGCCTGGATTTGGGGGGGGCATCAGCCCCAGCATTTT. The chain is built from TRBV30 and TRBJ1-5, with TRBD1 as a possible D gene (6 bases). CDR1 GTSNPN and CDR2 SVGIG come from the germline V gene (reference sequence). V was trimmed by 4 bases and J by 5 bases, leaving 12 bases between them. This CDR3 contains 13 residues.